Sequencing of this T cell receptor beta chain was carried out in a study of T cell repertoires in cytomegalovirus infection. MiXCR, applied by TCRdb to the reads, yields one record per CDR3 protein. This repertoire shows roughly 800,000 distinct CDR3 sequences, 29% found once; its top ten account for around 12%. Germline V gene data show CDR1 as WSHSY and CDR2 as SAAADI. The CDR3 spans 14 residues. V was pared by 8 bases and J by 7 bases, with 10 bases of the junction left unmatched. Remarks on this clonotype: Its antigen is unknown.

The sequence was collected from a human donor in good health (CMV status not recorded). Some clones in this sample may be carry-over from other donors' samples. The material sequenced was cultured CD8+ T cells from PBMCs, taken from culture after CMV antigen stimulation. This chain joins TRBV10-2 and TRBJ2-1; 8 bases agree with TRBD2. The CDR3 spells CASCRTGTRNEQFF. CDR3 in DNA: TGCGCCAGCTGTCGTACCGGGACTAGAAATGAGCAGTTCTTC.